Included here is one TCR beta chain sequence, with context. The target antigen is unknown. These data are taken from a study of T cells expressing NK-cell markers. Points from the study as a whole: Leadership of the CD3+CD56-NKG2C+ fraction also belonged to these clonotypes in several donors. Specificity for HCMV among expanded NKG2C+ T cell clones was not established.

CDR1 and CDR2 from the germline V gene are DFQATT and SNEGSKA (reference sequence). The CDR3 totals 12 residues. Scientists made TCR beta cDNA using 5'RACE template switching with UMIs. With the 5' RACE reads reprocessed, TCRdb shows one record per CDR3 protein and no DNA. The repertoire shows about 260,000 distinct CDR3 sequences; the top ten hold about 0.4%. The sequenced sample was blood T cells: a sorted CD56 or NKG2C T cell subset, CD4+ or CD8+ T cells, or bulk PBMC T cells (not recorded which). V usage is TRBV20-1 and J usage is TRBJ2-1; TCRdb selects TRBD2, and the lack of DNA leaves this call unchecked. The TCR sequence derives from a young man in good health. CDR3: CSARRSSGEQFF.